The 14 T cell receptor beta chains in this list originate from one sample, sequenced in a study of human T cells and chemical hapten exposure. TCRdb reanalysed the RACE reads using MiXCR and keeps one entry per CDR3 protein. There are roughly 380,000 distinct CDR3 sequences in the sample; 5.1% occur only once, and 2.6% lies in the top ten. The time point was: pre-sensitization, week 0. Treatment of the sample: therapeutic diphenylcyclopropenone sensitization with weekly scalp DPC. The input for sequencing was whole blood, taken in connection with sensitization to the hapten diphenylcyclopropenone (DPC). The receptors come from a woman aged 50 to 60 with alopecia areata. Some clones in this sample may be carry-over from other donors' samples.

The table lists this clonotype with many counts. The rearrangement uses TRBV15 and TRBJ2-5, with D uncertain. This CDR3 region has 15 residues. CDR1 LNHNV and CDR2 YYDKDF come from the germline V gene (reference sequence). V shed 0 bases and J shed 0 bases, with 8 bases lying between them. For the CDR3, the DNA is TGTGCCACCAGCAGAGATCCGACCCACCAAGAGACCCAGTACTTC. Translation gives CATSRDPTHQETQYF. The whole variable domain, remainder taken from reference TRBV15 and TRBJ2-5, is DAMVIQNPRYQVTQFGKPVTLSCSQTLNHNVMYWYQQKSSQAPKLLFHYYDKDFNNEADTPDNFQSRRPNTSFCFLDIRSPGLGDTAMYLCATSRDPTHQETQYFGPGTRLLVL.

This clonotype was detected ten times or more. The CDR3 bases are TGTGCCAGCAGTTTATTAGCGGGGGATACCTACGAGCAGTACTTC. Protein: CASSLLAGDTYEQYF. The rearrangement uses TRBV12-3 or TRBV12-4 and TRBJ2-7; 9 bases map to TRBD2. Trimming took 2 bases from V and 2 from J; bases not matched to a gene: 4. The CDR3 runs to 15 residues.

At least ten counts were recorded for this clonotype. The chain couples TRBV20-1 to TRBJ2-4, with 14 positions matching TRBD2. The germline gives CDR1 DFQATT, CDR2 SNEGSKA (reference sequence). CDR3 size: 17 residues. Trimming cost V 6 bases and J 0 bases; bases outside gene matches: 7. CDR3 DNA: TGCAGTGCAATTGGGACTAGCGGGAGCGGAGCCAAAAACATTCAGTACTTC. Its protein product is CSAIGTSGSGAKNIQYF.

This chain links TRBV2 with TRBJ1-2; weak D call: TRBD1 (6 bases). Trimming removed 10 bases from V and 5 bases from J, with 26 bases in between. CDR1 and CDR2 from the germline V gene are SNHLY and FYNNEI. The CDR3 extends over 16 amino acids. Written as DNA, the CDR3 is TGTGCCATCTCGATCTTACGGGACACAGGATTGTATGGCTACACCTTC. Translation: CAISILRDTGLYGYTF. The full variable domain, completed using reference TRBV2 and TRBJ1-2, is EPEVTQTPSHQVTQMGQEVILRCVPISNHLYFYWYRQILGQKVEFLVSFYNNEISEKSEIFDDQFSVERPDGSNFTLKIRSTKLEDSAMYFCAISILRDTGLYGYTFGSGTRLTVV.

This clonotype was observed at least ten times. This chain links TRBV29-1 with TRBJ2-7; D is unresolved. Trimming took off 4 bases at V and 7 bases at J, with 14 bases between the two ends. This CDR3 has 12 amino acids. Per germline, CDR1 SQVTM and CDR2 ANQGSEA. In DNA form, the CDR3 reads TGCAGCGTTGGCGACCGGCTGGGGGAGCAGTACTTC. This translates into CSVGDRLGEQYF.

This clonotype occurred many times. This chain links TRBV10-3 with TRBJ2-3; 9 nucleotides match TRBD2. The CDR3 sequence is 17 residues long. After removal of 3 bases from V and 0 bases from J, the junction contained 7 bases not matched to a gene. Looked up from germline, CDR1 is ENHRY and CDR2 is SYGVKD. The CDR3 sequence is CAISDKEAGGSTDTQYF. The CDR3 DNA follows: TGTGCCATCAGTGACAAAGAAGCGGGAGGTAGCACAGATACGCAGTATTTT.

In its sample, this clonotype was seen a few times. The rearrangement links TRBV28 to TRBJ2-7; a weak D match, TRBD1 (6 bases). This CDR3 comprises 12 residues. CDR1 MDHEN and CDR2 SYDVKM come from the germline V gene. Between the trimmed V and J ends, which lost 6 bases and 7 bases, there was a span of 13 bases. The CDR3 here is CASSITGREQYF. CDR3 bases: TGTGCCAGCAGCATCACAGGGAGAGAGCAGTACTTC.

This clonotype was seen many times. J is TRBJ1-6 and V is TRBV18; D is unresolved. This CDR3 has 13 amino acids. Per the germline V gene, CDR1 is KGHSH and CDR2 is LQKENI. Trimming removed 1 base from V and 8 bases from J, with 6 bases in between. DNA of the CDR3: TGTGCCAGCTCACCACGGGTAGATTCACCCCTCCACTTT. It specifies CASSPRVDSPLHF.

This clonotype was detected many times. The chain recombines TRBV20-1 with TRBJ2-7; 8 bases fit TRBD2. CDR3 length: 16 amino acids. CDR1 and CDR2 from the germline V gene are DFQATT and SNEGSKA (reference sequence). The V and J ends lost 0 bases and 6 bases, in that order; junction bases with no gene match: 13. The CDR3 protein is CSAREFRGGVSLEQYF. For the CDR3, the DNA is TGCAGTGCTAGAGAGTTCCGGGGGGGCGTATCCCTCGAGCAGTACTTC.

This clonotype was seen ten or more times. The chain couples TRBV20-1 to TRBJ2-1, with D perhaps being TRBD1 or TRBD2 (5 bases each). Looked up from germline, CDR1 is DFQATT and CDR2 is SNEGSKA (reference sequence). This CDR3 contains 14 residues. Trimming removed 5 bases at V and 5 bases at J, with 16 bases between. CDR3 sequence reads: CSASGSGIHNEQFF. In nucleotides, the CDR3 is TGCAGTGCTTCAGGGTCCGGGATCCACAATGAGCAGTTCTTC.

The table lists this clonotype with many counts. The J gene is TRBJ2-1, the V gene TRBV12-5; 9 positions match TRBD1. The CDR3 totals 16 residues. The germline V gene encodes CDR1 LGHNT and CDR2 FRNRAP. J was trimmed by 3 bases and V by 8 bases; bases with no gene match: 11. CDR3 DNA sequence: TGTGCTAGTTCCCAACGGGGGGACAGGGTCTACAATGAGCAGTTCTTC. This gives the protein CASSQRGDRVYNEQFF.

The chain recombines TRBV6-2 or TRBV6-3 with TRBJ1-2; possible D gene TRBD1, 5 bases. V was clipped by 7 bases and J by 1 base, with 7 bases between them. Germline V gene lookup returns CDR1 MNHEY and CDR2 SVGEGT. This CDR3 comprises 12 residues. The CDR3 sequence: CASTTDNYGYTF. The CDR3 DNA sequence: TGTGCCAGCACGACAGATAACTATGGCTACACCTTC.

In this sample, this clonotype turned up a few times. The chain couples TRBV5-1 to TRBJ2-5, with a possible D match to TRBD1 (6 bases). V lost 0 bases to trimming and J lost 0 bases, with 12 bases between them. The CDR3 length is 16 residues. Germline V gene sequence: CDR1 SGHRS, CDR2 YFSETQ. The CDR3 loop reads CASSLGDTRNQETQYF. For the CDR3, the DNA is TGCGCCAGCAGCTTGGGGGACACCCGGAACCAAGAGACCCAGTACTTC.

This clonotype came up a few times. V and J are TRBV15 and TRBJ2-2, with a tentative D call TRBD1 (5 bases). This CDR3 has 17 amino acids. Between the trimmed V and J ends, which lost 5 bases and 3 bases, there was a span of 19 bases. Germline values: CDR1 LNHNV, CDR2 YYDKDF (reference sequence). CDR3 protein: CATSHTLTGPYTGELFF. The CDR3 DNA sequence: TGTGCCACCAGCCACACCCTAACAGGACCGTACACCGGGGAGCTGTTTTTT.